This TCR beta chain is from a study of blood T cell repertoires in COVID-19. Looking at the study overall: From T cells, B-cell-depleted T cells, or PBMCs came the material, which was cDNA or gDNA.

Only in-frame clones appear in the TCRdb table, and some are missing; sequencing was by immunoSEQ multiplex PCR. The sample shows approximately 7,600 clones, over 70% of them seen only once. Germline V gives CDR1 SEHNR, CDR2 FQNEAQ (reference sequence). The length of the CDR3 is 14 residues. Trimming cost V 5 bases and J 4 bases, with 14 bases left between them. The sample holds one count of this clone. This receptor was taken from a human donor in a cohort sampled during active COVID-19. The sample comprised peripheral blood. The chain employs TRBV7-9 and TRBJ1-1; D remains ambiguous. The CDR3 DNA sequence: TGTGCCAGCAGCCCATCCCCCAGATCCACTGAAGCTTTCTTT. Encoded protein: CASSPSPRSTEAFF.